The next 2 T cell receptor beta chains were all read from a single sample in a study of Ad26.COV2.S vaccination and SARS-CoV-2 variants. Here immunoSEQ multiplex PCR was the method, and the copy in TCRdb shows in-frame clones only, minus some. This sample has 200,000 to 250,000 clones, with roughly 88% found just once. Documented treatment: about 20 received Ad26.COV2.S at low or high dose, single or two shots; 5 received placebo; per-sample allocation not given. Sampling happened 63 days after the first vaccine or placebo injection. The sequences come from peripheral blood, collected in a trial of Ad26.COV2.S vaccine versus placebo. These receptors were collected from a person aged 18-65 years who received the Ad26.COV2.S COVID-19 vaccine or a placebo.

This chain uses TRBV5-1 with TRBJ1-1; TRBD1 matches 8 bases. This CDR3 region has 15 residues. Germline loops: CDR1 SGHRS, CDR2 YFSETQ. V gave up 0 bases and J gave up 6 bases; unmatched junction bases: 7. The CDR3 DNA reads TGCGCCAGCAGCTTGGGGACAGGGTCGTACTCTGAAGCTTTCTTT. Residues: CASSLGTGSYSEAFF. Supplemented by reference TRBV5-1 and TRBJ1-1, the full variable domain reads KAGVTQTPRYLIKTRGQQVTLSCSPISGHRSVSWYQQTPGQGLQFLFEYFSETQRNKGNFPGRFSGRQFSNSRSEMNVSTLELGDSALYLCASSLGTGSYSEAFFGQGTRLTVV.

The chain joins TRBV7-9 to TRBJ2-3, with 10 bases that match TRBD1. Germline assignment: CDR1 SEHNR and CDR2 FQNEAQ (reference sequence). Losses at the gene ends were 4 bases for V and 4 bases for J; bases not matched to a gene: 5. This CDR3 is built from 15 residues. In DNA, the CDR3 is TGTGCCAGCAGCTCGACAGGGGGCCTGGCAGATACGCAGTATTTT. It translates to CASSSTGGLADTQYF.